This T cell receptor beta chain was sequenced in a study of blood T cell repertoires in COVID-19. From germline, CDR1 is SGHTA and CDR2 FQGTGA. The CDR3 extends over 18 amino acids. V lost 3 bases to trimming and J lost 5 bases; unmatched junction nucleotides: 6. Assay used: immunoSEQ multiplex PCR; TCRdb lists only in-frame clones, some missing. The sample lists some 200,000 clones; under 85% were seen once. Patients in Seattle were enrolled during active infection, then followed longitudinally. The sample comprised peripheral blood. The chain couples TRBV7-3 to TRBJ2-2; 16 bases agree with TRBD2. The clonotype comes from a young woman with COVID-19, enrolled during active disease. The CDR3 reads CASSLGLAGGPETGELFF. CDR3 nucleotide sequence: TGTGCCAGCAGCTTGGGACTAGCGGGAGGGCCGGAAACCGGGGAGCTGTTTTTT.